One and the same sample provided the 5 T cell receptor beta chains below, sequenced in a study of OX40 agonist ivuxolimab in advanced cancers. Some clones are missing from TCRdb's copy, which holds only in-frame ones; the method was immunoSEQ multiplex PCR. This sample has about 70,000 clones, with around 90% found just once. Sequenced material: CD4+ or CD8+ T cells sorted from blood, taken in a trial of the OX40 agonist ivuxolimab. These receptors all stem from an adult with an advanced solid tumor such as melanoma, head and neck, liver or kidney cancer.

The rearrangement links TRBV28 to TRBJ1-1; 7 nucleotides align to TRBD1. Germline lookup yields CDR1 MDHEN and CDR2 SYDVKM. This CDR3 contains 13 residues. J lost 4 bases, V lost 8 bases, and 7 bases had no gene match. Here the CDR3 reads CASGSGGSTEAFF. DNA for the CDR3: TGTGCCAGCGGCTCAGGGGGGAGCACTGAAGCTTTCTTT.

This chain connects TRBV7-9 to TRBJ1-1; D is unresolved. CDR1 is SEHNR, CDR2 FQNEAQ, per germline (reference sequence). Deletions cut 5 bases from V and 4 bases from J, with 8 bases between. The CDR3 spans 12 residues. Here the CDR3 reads CASSRGSTEAFF. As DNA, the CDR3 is TGTGCCAGCAGCCGTGGGAGCACTGAAGCTTTCTTT.

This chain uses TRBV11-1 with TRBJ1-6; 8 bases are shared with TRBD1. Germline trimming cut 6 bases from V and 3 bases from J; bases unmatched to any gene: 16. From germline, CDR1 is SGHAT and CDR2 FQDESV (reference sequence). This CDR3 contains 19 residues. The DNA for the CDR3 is TGTGCCAGCAGACCAACCGGGACAGGAGTAGGAAACTATAATTCACCCCTCCACTTT. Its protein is CASRPTGTGVGNYNSPLHF.

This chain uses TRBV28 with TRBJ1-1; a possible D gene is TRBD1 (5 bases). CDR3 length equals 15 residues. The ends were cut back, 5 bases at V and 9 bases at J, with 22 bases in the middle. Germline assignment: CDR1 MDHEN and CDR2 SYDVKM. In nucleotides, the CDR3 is TGTGCCAGCAGTCTGGGGGTAGTGTCGCAGGGAAAAGCTTTCTTT. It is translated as CASSLGVVSQGKAFF.

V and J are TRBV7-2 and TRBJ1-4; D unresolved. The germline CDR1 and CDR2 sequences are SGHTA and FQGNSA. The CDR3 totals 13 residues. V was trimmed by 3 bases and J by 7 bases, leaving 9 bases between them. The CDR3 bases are TGTGCCAGCAGCTTGATGTCTCGTGAAAAACTGTTTTTT. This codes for CASSLMSREKLFF. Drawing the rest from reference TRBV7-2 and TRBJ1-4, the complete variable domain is GAGVSQSPSNKVTEKGKDVELRCDPISGHTALYWYRQSLGQGLEFLIYFQGNSAPDKSGLPSDRFSAERTGGSVSTLTIQRTQQEDSAVYLCASSLMSREKLFFGSGTQLSVL.